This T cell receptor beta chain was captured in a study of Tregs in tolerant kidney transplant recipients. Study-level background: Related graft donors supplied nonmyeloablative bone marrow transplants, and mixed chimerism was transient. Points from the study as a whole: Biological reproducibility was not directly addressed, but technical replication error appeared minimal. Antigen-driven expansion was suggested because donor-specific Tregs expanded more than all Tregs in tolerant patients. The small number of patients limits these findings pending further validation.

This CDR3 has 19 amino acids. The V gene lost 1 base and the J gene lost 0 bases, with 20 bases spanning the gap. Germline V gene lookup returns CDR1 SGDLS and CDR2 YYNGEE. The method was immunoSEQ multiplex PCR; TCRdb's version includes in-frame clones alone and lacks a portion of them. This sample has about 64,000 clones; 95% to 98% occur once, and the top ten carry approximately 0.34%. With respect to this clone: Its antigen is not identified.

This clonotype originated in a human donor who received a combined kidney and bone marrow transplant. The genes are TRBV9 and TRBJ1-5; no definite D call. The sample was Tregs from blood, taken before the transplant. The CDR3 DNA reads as TGTGCCAGCAGCGTATTCCCGCCTAAGTGCGAAGATAGCAATCAGCCCCAGCATTTT. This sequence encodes CASSVFPPKCEDSNQPQHF.